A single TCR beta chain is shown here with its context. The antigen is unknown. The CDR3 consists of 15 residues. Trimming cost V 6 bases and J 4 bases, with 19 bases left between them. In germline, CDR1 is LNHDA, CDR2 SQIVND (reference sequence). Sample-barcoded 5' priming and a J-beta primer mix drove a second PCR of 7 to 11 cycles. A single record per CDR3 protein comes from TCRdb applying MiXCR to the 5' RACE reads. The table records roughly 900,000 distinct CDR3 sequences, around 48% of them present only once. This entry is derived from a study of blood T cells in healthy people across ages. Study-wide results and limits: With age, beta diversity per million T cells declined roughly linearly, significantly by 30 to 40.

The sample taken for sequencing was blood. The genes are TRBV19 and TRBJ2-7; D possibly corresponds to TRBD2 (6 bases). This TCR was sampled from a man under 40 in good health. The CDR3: CASSTIRGRKYEQYF. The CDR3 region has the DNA TGTGCCAGTAGCACGATACGGGGGAGAAAGTACGAGCAGTACTTC.